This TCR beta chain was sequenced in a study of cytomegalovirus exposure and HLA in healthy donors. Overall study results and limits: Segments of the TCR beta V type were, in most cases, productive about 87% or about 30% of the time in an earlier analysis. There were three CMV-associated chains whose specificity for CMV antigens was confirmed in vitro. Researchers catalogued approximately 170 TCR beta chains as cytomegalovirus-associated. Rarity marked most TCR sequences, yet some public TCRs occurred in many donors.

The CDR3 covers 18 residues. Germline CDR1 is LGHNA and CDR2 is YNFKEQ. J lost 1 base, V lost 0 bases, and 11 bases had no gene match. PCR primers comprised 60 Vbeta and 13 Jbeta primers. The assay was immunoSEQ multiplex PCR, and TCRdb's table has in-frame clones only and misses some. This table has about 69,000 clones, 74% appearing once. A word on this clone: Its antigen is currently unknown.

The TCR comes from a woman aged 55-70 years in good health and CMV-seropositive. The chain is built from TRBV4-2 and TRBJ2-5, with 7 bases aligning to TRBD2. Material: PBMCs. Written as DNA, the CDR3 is TGTGCCAGCAGCCAAGATGGAATAGCGGGTACGGGCCAAGAGACCCAGTACTTC. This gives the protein CASSQDGIAGTGQETQYF.